This T cell receptor beta chain was captured in a study of blood T cell repertoires in COVID-19. Overall study: The United States, Italy and Spain provided the acute and convalescent COVID-19 samples. PBMCs, B-cell-depleted T cells, or T cells were the source of the cDNA or gDNA that made up the material.

Authors' analysis steps: Reference gene primer amplification yielded estimated nucleated cell counts. TCRdb's copy holds only in-frame clones and misses some; the assay was immunoSEQ multiplex PCR. The V and J calls and the clone size are those of that table, but D and trimming were determined from the DNA. Among nearly 85,000 clones listed, 80% to 90% were seen once. V shed 1 base and J shed 6 bases, with 13 bases lying between them. The V gene's germline CDR1 is SNHLY and CDR2 FYNNEI. This CDR3 is built from 15 residues. V and J are TRBV2 and TRBJ2-1; tentative D call: TRBD1 (6 bases). The source material was peripheral blood. This clonotype was sampled from a woman aged 55-75 years with acute or convalescent COVID-19. The CDR3 loop reads CASSEVTGPANEQFF. In nucleotides, the CDR3 is TGTGCCAGCAGTGAAGTAACAGGGCCAGCCAATGAGCAGTTCTTC.